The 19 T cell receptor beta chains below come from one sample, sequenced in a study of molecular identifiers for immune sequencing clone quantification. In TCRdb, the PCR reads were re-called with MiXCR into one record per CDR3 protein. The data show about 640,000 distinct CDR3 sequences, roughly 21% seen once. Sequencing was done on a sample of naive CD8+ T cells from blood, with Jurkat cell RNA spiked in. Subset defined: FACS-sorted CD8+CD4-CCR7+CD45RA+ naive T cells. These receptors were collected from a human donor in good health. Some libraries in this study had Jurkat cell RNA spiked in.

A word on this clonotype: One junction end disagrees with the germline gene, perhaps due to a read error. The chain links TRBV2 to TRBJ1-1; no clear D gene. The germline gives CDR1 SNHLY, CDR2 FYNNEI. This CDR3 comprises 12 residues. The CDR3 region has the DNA TGTGCCAGCGGTGAGGGTAACACTGAAGCTTTCTTT. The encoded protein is CASGEGNTEAFF. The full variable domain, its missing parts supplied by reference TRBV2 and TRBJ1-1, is EPEVTQTPSHQVTQMGQEVILRCVPISNHLYFYWYRQILGQKVEFLVSFYNNEISEKSEIFDDQFSVERPDGSNFTLKIRSTKLEDSAMYFCASGEGNTEAFFGQGTRLTVV.

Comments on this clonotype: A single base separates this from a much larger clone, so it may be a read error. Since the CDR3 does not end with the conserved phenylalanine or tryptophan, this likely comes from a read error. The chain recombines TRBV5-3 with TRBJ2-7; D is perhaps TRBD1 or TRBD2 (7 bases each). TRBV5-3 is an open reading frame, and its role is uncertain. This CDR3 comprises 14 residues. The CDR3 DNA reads TGTGCCAGCAGCTTTGGGAGGGGGCAAGACGAGCAGTACCTC. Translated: CASSFGRGQDEQYL.

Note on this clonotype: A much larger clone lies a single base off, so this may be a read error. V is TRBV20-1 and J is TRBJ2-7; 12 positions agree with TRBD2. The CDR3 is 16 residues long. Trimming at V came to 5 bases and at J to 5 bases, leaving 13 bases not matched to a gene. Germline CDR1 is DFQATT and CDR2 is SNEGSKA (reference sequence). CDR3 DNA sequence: TGCAGTGCTCAAAGGACTAGACTAGCGGGAGTTGACGAGCAGTACTTC. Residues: CSAQRTRLAGVDEQYF.

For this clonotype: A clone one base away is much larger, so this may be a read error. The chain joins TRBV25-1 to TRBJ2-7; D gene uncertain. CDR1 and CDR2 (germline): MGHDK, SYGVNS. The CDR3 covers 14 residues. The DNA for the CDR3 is TGTGCCAGCAGTGATGCCGGACGATCCTACGAGCGGTACTTC. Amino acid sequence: CASSDAGRSYERYF.

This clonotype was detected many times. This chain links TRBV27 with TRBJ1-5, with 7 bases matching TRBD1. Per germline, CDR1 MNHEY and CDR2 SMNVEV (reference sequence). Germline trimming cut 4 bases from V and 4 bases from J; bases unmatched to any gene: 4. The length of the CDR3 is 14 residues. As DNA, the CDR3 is TGTGCCAGCAGTTGGACAGGAGATAATCAGCCCCAGCATTTT. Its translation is CASSWTGDNQPQHF.

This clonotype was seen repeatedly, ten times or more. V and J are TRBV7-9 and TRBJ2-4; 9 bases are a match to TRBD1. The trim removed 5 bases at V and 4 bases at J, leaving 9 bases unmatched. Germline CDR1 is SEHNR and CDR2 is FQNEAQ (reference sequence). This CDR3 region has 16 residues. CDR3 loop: CASSPRSGQGKNIQYF. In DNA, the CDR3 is TGTGCCAGCAGCCCCCGGTCGGGACAGGGAAAAAACATTCAGTACTTC.

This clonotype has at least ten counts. CDR3 residues: CASSLGDRGRLAGANEQFF. CDR3 coding DNA: TGTGCCAGCAGCTTAGGGGACAGGGGTCGGCTAGCGGGGGCCAATGAGCAGTTCTTC. The chain employs TRBV7-9 and TRBJ2-1, with D perhaps assigned TRBD1 or TRBD2 (10 bases each). The CDR3 contains 19 residues. Germline V gene data show CDR1 as SEHNR and CDR2 as FQNEAQ (reference sequence). Trimming took 1 base from V and 6 from J, leaving 25 bases between them.

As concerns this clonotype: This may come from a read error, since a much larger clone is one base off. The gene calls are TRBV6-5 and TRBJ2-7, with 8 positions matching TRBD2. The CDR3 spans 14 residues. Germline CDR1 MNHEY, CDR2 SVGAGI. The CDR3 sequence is CVSSSVAGTDEQYF. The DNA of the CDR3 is TGTGTCAGCAGTTCAGTAGCGGGGACGGATGAGCAGTACTTC.

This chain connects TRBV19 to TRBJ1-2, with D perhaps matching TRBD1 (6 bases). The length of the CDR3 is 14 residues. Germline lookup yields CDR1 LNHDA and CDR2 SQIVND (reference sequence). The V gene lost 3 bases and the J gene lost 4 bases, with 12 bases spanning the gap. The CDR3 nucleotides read TGTGCCAGTAGTATTGCTTCACAGGGCTATGGCTACACCTTC. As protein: CASSIASQGYGYTF.

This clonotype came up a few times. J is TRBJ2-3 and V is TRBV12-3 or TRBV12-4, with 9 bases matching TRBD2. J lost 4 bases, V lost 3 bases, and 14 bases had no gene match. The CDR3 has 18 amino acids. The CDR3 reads CASSLGLAGTGWADTQYF. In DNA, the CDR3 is TGTGCCAGCAGTTTGGGGCTAGCGGGGACGGGGTGGGCAGATACGCAGTATTTT.

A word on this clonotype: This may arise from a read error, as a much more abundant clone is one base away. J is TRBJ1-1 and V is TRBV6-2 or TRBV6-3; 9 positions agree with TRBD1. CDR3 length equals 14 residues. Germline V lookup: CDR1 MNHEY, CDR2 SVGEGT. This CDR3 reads CASRWTGVDTGAFF. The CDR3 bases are TGTGCCAGCAGATGGACAGGGGTGGACACTGGAGCTTTCTTT.

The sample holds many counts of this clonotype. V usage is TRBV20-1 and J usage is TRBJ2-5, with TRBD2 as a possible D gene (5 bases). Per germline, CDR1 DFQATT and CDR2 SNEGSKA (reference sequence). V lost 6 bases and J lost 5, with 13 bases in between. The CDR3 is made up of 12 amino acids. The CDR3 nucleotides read TGCAGTGCCGCGACTACTGGGGAGACCCAGTACTTC. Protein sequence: CSAATTGETQYF.

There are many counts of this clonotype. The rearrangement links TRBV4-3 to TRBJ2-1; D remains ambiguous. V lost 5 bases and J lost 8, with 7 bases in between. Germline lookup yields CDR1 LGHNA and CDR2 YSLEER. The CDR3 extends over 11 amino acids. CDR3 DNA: TGCGCCAGCAGCGGTACGGATGAGCAGTTCTTC. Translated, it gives CASSGTDEQFF.

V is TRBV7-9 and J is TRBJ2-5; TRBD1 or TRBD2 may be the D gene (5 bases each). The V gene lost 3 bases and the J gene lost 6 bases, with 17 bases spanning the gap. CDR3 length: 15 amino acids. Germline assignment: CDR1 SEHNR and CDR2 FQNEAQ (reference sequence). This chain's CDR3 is CASSFPGTDSKTQYF. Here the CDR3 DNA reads TGTGCCAGCAGCTTCCCCGGGACCGATTCCAAGACCCAGTACTTC.

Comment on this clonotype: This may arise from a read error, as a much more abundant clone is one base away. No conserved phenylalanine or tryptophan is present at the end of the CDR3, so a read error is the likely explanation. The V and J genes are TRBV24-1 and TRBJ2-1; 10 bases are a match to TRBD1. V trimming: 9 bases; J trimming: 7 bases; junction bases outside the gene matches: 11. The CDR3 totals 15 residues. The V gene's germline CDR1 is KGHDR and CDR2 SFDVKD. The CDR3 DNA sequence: TGTGCCACCGGACGACAGGGGGCGAAGGATAATGAGCAGTTCCTC. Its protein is CATGRQGAKDNEQFL.

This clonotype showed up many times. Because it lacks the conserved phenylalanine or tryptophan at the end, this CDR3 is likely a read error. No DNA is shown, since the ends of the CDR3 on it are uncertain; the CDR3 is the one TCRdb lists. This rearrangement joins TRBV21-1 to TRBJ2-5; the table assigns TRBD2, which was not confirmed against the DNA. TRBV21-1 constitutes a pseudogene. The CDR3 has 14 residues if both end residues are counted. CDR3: CASSDSSSSPAGGS.

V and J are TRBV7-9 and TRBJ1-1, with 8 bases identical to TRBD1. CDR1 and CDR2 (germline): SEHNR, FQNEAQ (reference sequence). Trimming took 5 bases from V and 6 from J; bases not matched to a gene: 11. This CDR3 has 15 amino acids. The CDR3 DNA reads TGTGCCAGCAGCCAAGTGGGGACAGGAATACCTGAAGCTTTCTTT. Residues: CASSQVGTGIPEAFF.

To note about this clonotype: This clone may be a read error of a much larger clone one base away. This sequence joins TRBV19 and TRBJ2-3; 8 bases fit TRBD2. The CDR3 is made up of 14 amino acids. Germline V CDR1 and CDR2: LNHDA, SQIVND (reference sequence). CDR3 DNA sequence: TGTGCCTGTAGTACAGCGGGAGCCCAAGATACGCAGTATTTT. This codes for CACSTAGAQDTQYF.

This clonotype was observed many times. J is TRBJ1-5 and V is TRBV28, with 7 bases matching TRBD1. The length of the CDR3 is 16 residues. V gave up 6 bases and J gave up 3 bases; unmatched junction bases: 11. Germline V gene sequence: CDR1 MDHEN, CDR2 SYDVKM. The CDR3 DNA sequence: TGTGCCAGCAGCCCACCCCGGGACAGCTACAATCAGCCCCAGCATTTT. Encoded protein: CASSPPRDSYNQPQHF. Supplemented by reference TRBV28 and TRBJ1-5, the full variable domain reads DVKVTQSSRYLVKRTGEKVFLECVQDMDHENMFWYRQDPGLGLRLIYFSYDVKMKEKGDIPEGYSVSREKKERFSLILESASTNQTSMYLCASSPPRDSYNQPQHFGDGTRLSIL.